This T cell receptor beta chain is drawn from a study of T cell responses to AZD1222 COVID-19 vaccine. Looking at the study overall: Analysis merged second doses at about 4 or about 12 weeks. The study's findings and limits: Only 5 or 6 individuals given AZD1222 were seropositive at baseline.

This CDR3 is built from 15 residues. The V and J ends lost 0 bases and 4 bases respectively, with 12 bases between them. CDR1 is SGHTA, CDR2 FQGTGA, per germline. Note on this clone: The antigen remains undetermined.

Sequencing was performed with immunoSEQ multiplex PCR; in TCRdb, only in-frame clones are kept and a portion is missing. The data show fewer than 300,000 clones, over 90% seen once. Sequenced material: peripheral blood, taken on day 0 of AZD1222 vaccination. J is TRBJ1-2 and V is TRBV7-3; D remains unclear. This clonotype was sampled from an adult in good health. This CDR3 reads CASSLTKSELYGYTF. DNA for the CDR3: TGTGCCAGCAGCTTAACGAAGTCGGAGCTCTATGGCTACACCTTC.